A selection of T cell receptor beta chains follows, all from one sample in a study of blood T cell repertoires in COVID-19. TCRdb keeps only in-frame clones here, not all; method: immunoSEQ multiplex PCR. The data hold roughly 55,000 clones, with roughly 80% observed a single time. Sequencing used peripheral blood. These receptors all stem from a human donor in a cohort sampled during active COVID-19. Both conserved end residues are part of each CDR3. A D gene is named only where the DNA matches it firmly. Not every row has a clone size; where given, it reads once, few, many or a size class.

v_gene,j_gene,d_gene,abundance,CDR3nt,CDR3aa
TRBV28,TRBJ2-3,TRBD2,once,TGTGCCAGCAGTATCACTAGCGGAAACACAGATACGCAGTATTTT,CASSITSGNTDTQYF
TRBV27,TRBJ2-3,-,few,TGTGCCAGCAGTTTATCTCCCTATACAGATACGCAGTATTTT,CASSLSPYTDTQYF
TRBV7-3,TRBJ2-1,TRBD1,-,TGTGCCAGCAGCCAGTGGGGGACAGGGGGTGGCAATGAGCAGTTCTTC,CASSQWGTGGGNEQFF
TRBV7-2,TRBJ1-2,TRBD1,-,TGTGCCAGCAGCGGACAGGCTAACTATGGCTACACCTTC,CASSGQANYGYTF
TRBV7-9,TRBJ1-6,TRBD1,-,TGTGCCAGCAGCCCAGGGGACAGATCTAATTCACCCCTCCACTTT,CASSPGDRSNSPLHF
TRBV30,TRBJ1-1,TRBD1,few,TGTGCCTGGAGTGTGGGGACAGGAAACACTGAAGCTTTCTTT,CAWSVGTGNTEAFF
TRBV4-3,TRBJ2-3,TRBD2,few,TGCGCCAGCAGCCAAACAGCGGGAGGGACAGATACGCAGTATTTT,CASSQTAGGTDTQYF
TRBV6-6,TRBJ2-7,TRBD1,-,TGTGCCAGCAGTTACTCCCCGGGACAGGGGTTCGAGCAGTACTTC,CASSYSPGQGFEQYF
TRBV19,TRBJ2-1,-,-,TGTGCCAGCGCGAGACAGAACTCGAATGAGCAGTTCTTC,CASARQNSNEQFF
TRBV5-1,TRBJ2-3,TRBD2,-,TGCGCCAGCAGATCCAGCGGGACGGGCACAGATACGCAGTATTTT,CASRSSGTGTDTQYF
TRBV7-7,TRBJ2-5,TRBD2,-,TGTGCTAGCAGCTTAGCGGGGGGGACGGAAGAGACCCAGTACTTC,CASSLAGGTEETQYF
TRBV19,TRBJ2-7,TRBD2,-,TGTGCCAGTAGTATGACGGGGGGCTCCTACGAGCAGTACTTC,CASSMTGGSYEQYF
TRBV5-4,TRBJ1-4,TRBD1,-,TGTGCCAGCAGCCGGGGACAGGGGAATGAAAAACTGTTTTTT,CASSRGQGNEKLFF
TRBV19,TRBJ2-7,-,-,TGTGCCAGTAGTATTGAGACAGCCTCCTACGAGCAGTACTTC,CASSIETASYEQYF
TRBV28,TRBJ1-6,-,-,TGTGCCAGCAGTTTGAGTCAGCGAAATTCACCCCTCCACTTT,CASSLSQRNSPLHF
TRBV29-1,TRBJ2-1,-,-,TGCAGCGTTGTGGCTAGCAGCTACAATGAGCAGTTCTTC,CSVVASSYNEQFF
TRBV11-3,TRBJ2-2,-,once,TGTGCCAGCAGCCCGACACGGACGAACACCGGGGAGCTGTTTTTT,CASSPTRTNTGELFF
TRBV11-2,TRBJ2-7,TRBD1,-,TGTGCCAGCAGCGATCCGGGACAGCCACCCTACGAGCAGTACTTC,CASSDPGQPPYEQYF
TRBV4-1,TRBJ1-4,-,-,TGCGCCAGCAGCCAAGGCAGGGGCATCAGTGAAAAACTGTTTTTT,CASSQGRGISEKLFF
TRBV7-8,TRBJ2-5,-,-,TGTGCCAGCAGCCTACAGCAAGAGACCCAGTACTTC,CASSLQQETQYF
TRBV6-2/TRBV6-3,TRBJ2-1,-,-,TGTGCCAGCAGTTACTCCCCCTTCGGCAATGAGCAGTTCTTC,CASSYSPFGNEQFF
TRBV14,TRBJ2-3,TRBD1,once,TGTGCCAGCAGCCAAGATCGTCGGGACAGGGGCAAAACCGAGGGTACGCAGTATTTT,CASSQDRRDRGKTEGTQYF
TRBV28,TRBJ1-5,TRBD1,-,TGTGCCAGCAGACCCGGGACAGGCAATCAGCCCCAGCATTTT,CASRPGTGNQPQHF
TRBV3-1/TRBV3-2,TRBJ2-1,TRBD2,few,TGTGCCAGCAGTGAAATTTGGGAGATCGGGGGGAATGAGCAGTTCTTC,CASSEIWEIGGNEQFF
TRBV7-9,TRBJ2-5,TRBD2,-,TGTGCCAGCAGCTTAGGTGTTACGGGAGGGGTTCAAGAGACCCAGTACTTC,CASSLGVTGGVQETQYF
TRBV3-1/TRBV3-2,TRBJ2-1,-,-,TGTGCCAGCAGCCAAGAAGCAGGCAATGAGCAGTTCTTC,CASSQEAGNEQFF
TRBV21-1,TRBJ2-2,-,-,TGTGCCAGCAGCAAAGCTTCGTTCGGGGATACCGGGGAGCTGTTTTTT,CASSKASFGDTGELFF
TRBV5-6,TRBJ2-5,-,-,TGTGCCAGCAGCCCGACAGTCCAAGAGACCCAGTACTTC,CASSPTVQETQYF
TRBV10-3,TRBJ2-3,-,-,TGTGCCATCAGCGCGGGCGGGAGCACAGATACGCAGTATTTT,CAISAGGSTDTQYF
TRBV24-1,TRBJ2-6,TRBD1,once,TGTGCCACCGGTGGGACAGGGGTTACTGGGGCCAACGTCCTGACTTTC,CATGGTGVTGANVLTF
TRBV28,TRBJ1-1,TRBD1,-,TGTGCCAGCAGTTTCCCAGGGGGCTGGGAGGCTGAAGCTTTCTTT,CASSFPGGWEAEAFF
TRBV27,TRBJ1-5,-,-,TGTGCCAGCAGTTTCTCTGGCAGGTATAGCAATCAGCCCCAGCATTTT,CASSFSGRYSNQPQHF
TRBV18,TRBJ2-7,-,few,TGTGCCAGCTCACCAGGATCCGGCAGGGGCGAGCAGTACTTC,CASSPGSGRGEQYF
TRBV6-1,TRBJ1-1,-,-,TGTGCCAGCAGTGAACACAGGGCCACTGAAGCTTTCTTT,CASSEHRATEAFF